This entry lists 21 T cell receptor beta chains sequenced from one sample in a study of metastatic and nonmetastatic thyroid tumors. TCRdb reassembled clones from the PCR reads with MiXCR. This sample has tens of thousands of clones; approximately 22% occur once, and the top ten carry around 4%. All patients were treatment-naive before thyroid surgery. The specimen sequenced was blood. Receptors originate from a female donor with papillary thyroid cancer or a benign thyroid nodule (not recorded which). Some clones in this sample may be carry-over from other donors' samples.

The sample holds many counts of this clone. This rearrangement joins TRBV7-3 to TRBJ2-1, with 8 bases identical to TRBD2. CDR1 and CDR2 (germline): SGHTA, FQGTGA. This CDR3 comprises 16 residues. V trimming: 5 bases; J trimming: 7 bases; junction bases outside the gene matches: 13. Here the CDR3 reads CASSRNREGLGNEQFF. DNA of the CDR3: TGTGCCAGCAGCCGAAATCGGGAGGGCCTCGGGAATGAGCAGTTCTTC.

In its sample, this clone was seen many times. CDR3 protein: CASSLERGGDTGELFF. CDR3 nucleotides: TGTGCCAGCAGCTTGGAGAGAGGAGGGGACACCGGGGAGCTGTTTTTT. V is TRBV11-2 and J is TRBJ2-2; maybe TRBD2 (6 bases). Germline V lookup: CDR1 SGHAT, CDR2 FQNNGV. V dropped 3 bases and J dropped 3 bases, with 14 bases sitting between them. This CDR3 region has 16 residues.

The sample holds many counts of this clone. The gene calls are TRBV4-1 and TRBJ1-1; no definite D call. Trimming left V 0 bases short and J 1 base short, with 9 bases between. Per germline, CDR1 MGHRA and CDR2 YSYEKL. The CDR3 is 15 amino acids. CDR3 DNA sequence: TGCGCCAGCAGCCAAGATCCCATCGGGAACACTGAAGCTTTCTTT. Its translation is CASSQDPIGNTEAFF.

Many counts were recorded for this clone. V usage is TRBV20-1 and J usage is TRBJ2-7; D is perhaps TRBD2 (6 bases). The CDR3 loop spans 14 amino acids. V lost 1 base to trimming and J lost 0 bases, with 10 bases between them. The V gene's germline CDR1 is DFQATT and CDR2 SNEGSKA (reference sequence). The CDR3 region is CSARGTTLSYEQYF. In DNA form, the CDR3 reads TGCAGTGCTAGAGGGACTACCCTCTCCTACGAGCAGTACTTC.

This clone was seen repeatedly, ten times or more. The chain is built from TRBV19 and TRBJ1-5; perhaps TRBD1 as D (5 bases). The germline CDR1 and CDR2 sequences are LNHDA and SQIVND (reference sequence). Trimming left V 5 bases short and J 3 bases short, with 20 bases between. CDR3 length: 17 amino acids. For the CDR3, the DNA is TGTGCCAGTAGTGTGGAGGACACCTTGAAAATCAATCAGCCCCAGCATTTT. As protein: CASSVEDTLKINQPQHF.

This clone was seen a handful of times. This sequence joins TRBV19 and TRBJ1-1, with D tentatively TRBD1 (5 bases). This CDR3 is built from 13 residues. V gave up 3 bases and J gave up 7 bases, with 12 bases separating them. Germline assignment: CDR1 LNHDA and CDR2 SQIVND (reference sequence). Here the CDR3 DNA reads TGTGCCAGTAGTATTAAAGGGGAAAATGAAGCTTTCTTT. It codes for CASSIKGENEAFF. The full variable domain, completed using reference TRBV19 and TRBJ1-1, is DGGITQSPKYLFRKEGQNVTLSCEQNLNHDAMYWYRQDPGQGLRLIYYSQIVNDFQKGDIAEGYSVSREKKESFPLTVTSAQKNPTAFYLCASSIKGENEAFFGQGTRLTVV.

The genes are TRBV6-1 and TRBJ2-7, with 12 bases that match TRBD2. J was trimmed by 2 bases and V by 6 bases; bases with no gene match: 5. CDR1 is MNHNS, CDR2 SASEGT, per germline. The CDR3 spans 15 residues. CDR3 loop: CASSRTSGNPYEQYF. The CDR3, as DNA: TGTGCCAGCAGCCGGACTAGCGGGAACCCCTACGAGCAGTACTTC.

This clone was detected ten times or more. The J gene is TRBJ2-5, the V gene TRBV2, with 8 nucleotides matching TRBD2. The CDR3 covers 14 residues. Trimming removed 8 bases from V and 5 bases from J; junction bases left unmatched: 10. Germline V gives CDR1 SNHLY, CDR2 FYNNEI. CDR3 loop: CASLRLALGETQYF. The CDR3 bases are TGTGCCAGCCTGAGACTAGCGTTGGGGGAGACCCAGTACTTC. The full variable domain, its missing parts supplied by reference TRBV2 and TRBJ2-5, is EPEVTQTPSHQVTQMGQEVILRCVPISNHLYFYWYRQILGQKVEFLVSFYNNEISEKSEIFDDQFSVERPDGSNFTLKIRSTKLEDSAMYFCASLRLALGETQYFGPGTRLLVL.

A remark on this clone: One end of the junction does not line up with germline, which may come from a read error. J is TRBJ1-2 and V is TRBV20-1; 7 bases line up with TRBD1. The germline gives CDR1 DFQATT, CDR2 SNEGSKA (reference sequence). CDR3 length: 11 amino acids. CDR3 loop: CSALRGTDFLF. DNA for the CDR3: TGCAGTGCCTTACGAGGGACAGACTTCCTATTC.

This clone has a count of ten or more. The chain joins TRBV18 to TRBJ1-4; D call uncertain. This CDR3 comprises 15 residues. Trimming cost V 10 bases and J 6 bases, with 21 bases left between them. The V gene's germline CDR1 is KGHSH and CDR2 LQKENI. This CDR3 reads CATALNQAWDEKLFF. DNA for the CDR3: TGTGCCACCGCCCTGAACCAGGCCTGGGATGAAAAACTGTTTTTT.

In regard to this clone: This clone may be a read error of a much larger clone one base away. The sample contains more than one DNA sequence encoding this CDR3. V usage is TRBV27 and J usage is TRBJ2-5; the match to TRBD1 covers 9 bases. The CDR3 has 14 amino acids. The ends lost 6 bases at V and 8 bases at J; junction bases unmatched: 10. CDR1 and CDR2 (germline): MNHEY, SMNVEV (reference sequence). The CDR3, as DNA: TGTGCCAGCAGACACACAGGGGGCGGGGGTACCCAGTACTTC. It yields the protein CASRHTGGGGTQYF.

This clone came up many times. V is TRBV6-1 and J is TRBJ2-3; D remains ambiguous. V lost 5 bases, J lost 6 bases, and 12 bases lay in between. This CDR3 is built from 13 residues. Germline CDR1 MNHNS, CDR2 SASEGT. This CDR3 reads CASSPSIGDTQYF. CDR3 in DNA: TGTGCCAGCAGTCCGTCAATTGGGGATACGCAGTATTTT.

This clone was recorded at least ten times. The V call is TRBV6-4, the J call TRBJ2-3; tentatively, D is TRBD1 (5 bases). This CDR3 has 14 residues. Germline V CDR1 and CDR2: MRHNA, SNTAGT. V was shortened by 3 bases and J by 2 bases, with 9 bases between the two germline ends. Written as DNA, the CDR3 is TGTGCCAGCAGTGATGGACAAGCCACAGATACGCAGTATTTT. Protein product: CASSDGQATDTQYF.

This rearrangement joins TRBV3-1 to TRBJ2-3; 7 nucleotides align to TRBD2. Germline V gene sequence: CDR1 LGHDT, CDR2 YNNKEL (reference sequence). V shed 7 bases, J shed 1 base, and the junction held 14 bases outside the gene matches. This CDR3 contains 17 residues. In nucleotides, the CDR3 is TGTGCCAGCAAGTCGAGGTGGGGACTACTTCGCACAGATACGCAGTATTTT. Translating it yields CASKSRWGLLRTDTQYF.

Notes on this clone: Other DNA sequences in this sample translate to the same CDR3. The chain recombines TRBV3-1 with TRBJ2-3; tentative D call: TRBD2 (5 bases). The ends were cut back, 0 bases at V and 0 bases at J, with 13 bases in the middle. The V gene's germline CDR1 is LGHDT and CDR2 YNNKEL (reference sequence). CDR3 length: 17 amino acids. The CDR3, as DNA: TGTGCCAGCAGCCAAGATGAGAGCGGAGCCAGCACAGATACGCAGTATTTT. Amino acid sequence: CASSQDESGASTDTQYF.

Of note for this clone: Likely a read error: the CDR3 ends without its conserved phenylalanine or tryptophan. CDR3 in amino acids: CASSGELQYNSPLHC. CDR3 sequence (DNA): TGTGCCAGCAGTGGGGAGCTCCAATATAATTCACCCCTCCACTGT. V usage is TRBV2 and J usage is TRBJ1-6; D is uncertain. Germline V gene data show CDR1 as SNHLY and CDR2 as FYNNEI. This CDR3 comprises 15 residues. Trimming took 4 bases from V and 4 from J, leaving 11 bases between them.

At least ten counts were recorded for this clone. The rearrangement joins TRBV10-3 to TRBJ2-3; 11 bases fit TRBD2. J was trimmed by 0 bases and V by 11 bases; bases with no gene match: 10. This CDR3 is 16 amino acids long. The germline V gene has CDR1 ENHRY and CDR2 SYGVKD. DNA for the CDR3: TGTGCCTCATGGACTAGCGGGTCCACTAGCACAGATACGCAGTATTTT. Residues: CASWTSGSTSTDTQYF.

At least ten counts were recorded for this clone. The chain employs TRBV19 and TRBJ2-2, with 10 bases that match TRBD2. Per the germline V gene, CDR1 is LNHDA and CDR2 is SQIVND (reference sequence). V shed 3 bases, J shed 8 bases, and the junction held 15 bases outside the gene matches. The length of the CDR3 is 18 residues. The CDR3 sequence: CASSISGLAGVRWGELFF. In DNA form, the CDR3 reads TGTGCCAGTAGTATCTCCGGGCTAGCGGGAGTTCGGTGGGGGGAGCTGTTTTTT.

This chain joins TRBV27 and TRBJ2-7, with a weak D call TRBD2 (5 bases). Germline CDR1 is MNHEY and CDR2 is SMNVEV (reference sequence). The V end lost 4 bases, the J end lost 6 bases, and 13 bases lay between the germline ends. The CDR3 extends over 13 amino acids. The CDR3 nucleotides are TGTGCCAGCAGTTGGACTCGGTACTGCGAGCAGTACTTC. Translating it yields CASSWTRYCEQYF.

Comments on this clone: A single base separates this from a much larger clone, so it may be a read error. The sample has other DNA sequences that encode this CDR3 too. This chain joins TRBV20-1 and TRBJ2-5; 11 bases line up with TRBD2. There are 13 residues in the CDR3. V lost 2 bases to trimming and J lost 8 bases; unmatched junction nucleotides: 4. CDR1 is DFQATT, CDR2 SNEGSKA, per germline (reference sequence). The CDR3 loop reads CSARPTSGATQYF. Written as DNA, the CDR3 is TGCAGTGCTAGACCGACTAGCGGGGCTACCCAGTACTTC.

The table lists this clone with a few counts. The chain carries TRBV12-3 or TRBV12-4 and TRBJ1-3; maybe TRBD1 (5 bases). Trimming pared 2 bases from V and 4 bases from J, leaving 15 bases between. CDR3 size: 16 residues. In DNA, the CDR3 is TGTGCCAGCAGTTTATGGCAGGGCCTCCTCGGAAACACCATATATTTT. Its translation is CASSLWQGLLGNTIYF.